The rows below give T cell receptor beta chains drawn from one sample of a study of cytomegalovirus exposure and HLA in healthy donors. Here immunoSEQ multiplex PCR was the method, and the copy in TCRdb shows in-frame clones only, minus some. Of fewer than 40,000 clones detected, 81% appear once; the ten largest clones hold approximately 9.4%. Sequencing was done on a sample of PBMCs. The receptors derive from a woman aged 40-49 years in good health and CMV-seronegative. CDR3s include the opening cysteine and the closing phenylalanine or tryptophan. The order of the fields is J gene, clone size, D gene, V gene, CDR3 protein, CDR3 DNA. The D gene is left open where the match is weak. Rows give clone size only sometimes, using once, few, many, or a class for an expanded clone.

j_call: TRBJ1-5
clone_size: -
d_call: TRBD1
v_call: TRBV19
cdr3_aa: CASRDRASQPQHF
cdr3_nt: TGTGCCAGTAGGGACAGGGCAAGTCAGCCCCAGCATTTT

j_call: TRBJ1-1
clone_size: -
d_call: -
v_call: TRBV15
cdr3_aa: CATSRGGENTEAFF
cdr3_nt: TGTGCCACCAGCAGAGGAGGCGAGAACACTGAAGCTTTCTTT

j_call: TRBJ2-1
clone_size: -
d_call: -
v_call: TRBV29-1
cdr3_aa: CSVVGVGIYNEQFF
cdr3_nt: TGCAGCGTTGTCGGGGTAGGTATCTACAATGAGCAGTTCTTC

j_call: TRBJ2-5
clone_size: few
d_call: -
v_call: TRBV2
cdr3_aa: CASSEGWTEETQYF
cdr3_nt: TGTGCCAGCAGTGAAGGTTGGACAGAAGAGACCCAGTACTTC

j_call: TRBJ1-6
clone_size: -
d_call: -
v_call: TRBV5-1
cdr3_aa: CASSQGGGIDSPLHF
cdr3_nt: TGCGCCAGCAGTCAAGGGGGGGGAATAGATTCACCCCTCCACTTT

j_call: TRBJ1-1
clone_size: -
d_call: TRBD1
v_call: TRBV7-9
cdr3_aa: CASSVTGGSTEAFF
cdr3_nt: TGTGCCAGCAGCGTAACAGGGGGCTCCACTGAAGCTTTCTTT

j_call: TRBJ1-2
clone_size: -
d_call: TRBD1
v_call: TRBV4-3
cdr3_aa: CASSRDLTGAYGYTF
cdr3_nt: TGCGCCAGCAGCCGAGACCTGACAGGGGCCTATGGCTACACCTTC

j_call: TRBJ1-1
clone_size: -
d_call: TRBD1
v_call: TRBV5-1
cdr3_aa: CASSSLDRANTEAFF
cdr3_nt: TGCGCCAGCAGCTCACTGGACAGGGCGAACACTGAAGCTTTCTTT

j_call: TRBJ1-2
clone_size: -
d_call: -
v_call: TRBV7-8
cdr3_aa: CASSLAKGNYGYTF
cdr3_nt: TGTGCCAGCAGCTTAGCTAAGGGGAACTATGGCTACACCTTC

j_call: TRBJ1-6
clone_size: once
d_call: -
v_call: TRBV5-1
cdr3_aa: CASSWAGGVRSPLHF
cdr3_nt: TGCGCCAGCAGCTGGGCGGGGGGGGTAAGGTCACCCCTCCACTTT

j_call: TRBJ2-5
clone_size: -
d_call: -
v_call: TRBV11-2
cdr3_aa: CASRLGSRETQYF
cdr3_nt: TGTGCCAGCAGGTTAGGGTCGCGGGAGACCCAGTACTTC

j_call: TRBJ1-4
clone_size: -
d_call: -
v_call: TRBV25-1
cdr3_aa: CASSDPKAGKEKLFF
cdr3_nt: TGTGCCAGCAGTGACCCAAAAGCCGGGAAAGAAAAACTGTTTTTT